This T cell receptor (beta chain) comes out of a study of T cell repertoires and HLA-DP antigens. Note on this clone: Its antigen is currently unknown.

The method was immunoSEQ multiplex PCR; TCRdb's version includes in-frame clones alone and lacks a portion of them. The table lists about 73,000 clones, 80% of them singletons. Germline values: CDR1 LGHNA, CDR2 YSLEER. The CDR3 length is 14 residues. Trimming stripped 0 bases from V and 5 bases from J, with 10 bases between. Points from the study as a whole: Previously undetected clones averaged about 37% and 47% against the two alleles respectively.

Sequenced input: CD4+ T cells from PBMCs. The TCR sequence derives from a man between 60 and 75 years old in good health and CMV-seronegative. This sequence joins TRBV4-3 and TRBJ2-5; D is unclear. Here the CDR3 DNA reads TGCGCCAGCAGCCAAGAGGCAGTCGCGGAGACCCAGTACTTC. It encodes CASSQEAVAETQYF.